Only one count was recorded for the clone carrying this TCR beta chain. Its antigen remains unknown. Using immunoSEQ multiplex PCR, the repertoire was profiled, and TCRdb retains in-frame clones only, with some absent. Here the sample spans about 120,000 clones, 88% being singletons. This entry belongs to a study of T cell responses to AZD1222 COVID-19 vaccine. Broader study findings: Among vaccine-associated CD4 TCRs, coverage spanned spike, with dominance at 160-218 and 743-854.

V was cut by 0 bases and J by 0 bases, with 9 bases left in between. The CDR3 contains 16 residues. Germline V CDR1 and CDR2: SGHDT, YYEEEE. This clonotype originated in an adult in good health. Here the sequenced sample was peripheral blood, taken on day 0 of MenACWY control vaccination. V gene TRBV5-6 combines with J gene TRBJ2-2; no clear D. Written as DNA, the CDR3 is TGTGCCAGCAGCTTGGATCTGGGGACGAACACCGGGGAGCTGTTTTTT. Its translation is CASSLDLGTNTGELFF.